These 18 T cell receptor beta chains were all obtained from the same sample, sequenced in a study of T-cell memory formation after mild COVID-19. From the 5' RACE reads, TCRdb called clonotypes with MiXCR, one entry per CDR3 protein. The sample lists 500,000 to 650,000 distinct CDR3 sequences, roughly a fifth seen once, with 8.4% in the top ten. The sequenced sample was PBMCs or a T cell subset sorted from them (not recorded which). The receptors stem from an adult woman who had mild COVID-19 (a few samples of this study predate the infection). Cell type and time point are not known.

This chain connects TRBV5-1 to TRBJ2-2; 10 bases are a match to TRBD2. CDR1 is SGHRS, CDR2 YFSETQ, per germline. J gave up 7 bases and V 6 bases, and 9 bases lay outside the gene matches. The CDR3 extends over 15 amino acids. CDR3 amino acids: CASKSGGARIGELFF. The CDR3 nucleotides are TGCGCCAGCAAAAGCGGGGGGGCCCGGATCGGGGAGCTGTTTTTT.

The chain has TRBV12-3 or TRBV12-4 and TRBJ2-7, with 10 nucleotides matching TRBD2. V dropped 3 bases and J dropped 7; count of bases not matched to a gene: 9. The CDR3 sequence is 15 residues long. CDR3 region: CASSFLALAGSEQYF. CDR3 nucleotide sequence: TGTGCCAGCAGTTTTCTGGCACTAGCGGGATCGGAGCAGTACTTC.

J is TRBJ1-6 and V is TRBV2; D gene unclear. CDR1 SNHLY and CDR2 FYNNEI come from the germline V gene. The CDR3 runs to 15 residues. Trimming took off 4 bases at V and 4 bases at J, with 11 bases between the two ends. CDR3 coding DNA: TGTGCCAGCAGTGTGCAGCGGGATTATAATTCACCCCTCCACTTT. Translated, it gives CASSVQRDYNSPLHF.

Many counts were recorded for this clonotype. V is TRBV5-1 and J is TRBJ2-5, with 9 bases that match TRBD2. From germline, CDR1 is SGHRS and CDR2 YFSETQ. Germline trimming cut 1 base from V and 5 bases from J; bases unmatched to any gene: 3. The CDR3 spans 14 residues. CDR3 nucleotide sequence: TGCGCCAGCAGCTTGCGAACTAGCGGGGAGACCCAGTACTTC. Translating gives CASSLRTSGETQYF.

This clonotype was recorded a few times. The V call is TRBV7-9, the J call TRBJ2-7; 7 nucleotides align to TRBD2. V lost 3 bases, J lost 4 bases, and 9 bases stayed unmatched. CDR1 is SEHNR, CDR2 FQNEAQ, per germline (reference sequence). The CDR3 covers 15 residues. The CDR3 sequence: CASSLTLAEPYEQYF. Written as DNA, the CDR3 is TGTGCCAGCAGCTTGACTCTAGCGGAGCCTTACGAGCAGTACTTC.

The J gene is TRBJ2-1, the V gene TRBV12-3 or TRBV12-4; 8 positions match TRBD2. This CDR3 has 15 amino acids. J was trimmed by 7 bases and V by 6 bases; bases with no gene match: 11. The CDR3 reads CASSATAGGSNEQFF. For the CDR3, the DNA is TGTGCCAGCAGCGCCACGGCGGGGGGTAGTAATGAGCAGTTCTTC.

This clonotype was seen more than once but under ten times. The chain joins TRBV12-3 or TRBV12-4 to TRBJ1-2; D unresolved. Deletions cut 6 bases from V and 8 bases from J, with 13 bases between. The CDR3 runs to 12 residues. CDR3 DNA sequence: TGTGCCAGCAGCCCCCGGACGTCCGGCTACACCTTC. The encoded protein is CASSPRTSGYTF.

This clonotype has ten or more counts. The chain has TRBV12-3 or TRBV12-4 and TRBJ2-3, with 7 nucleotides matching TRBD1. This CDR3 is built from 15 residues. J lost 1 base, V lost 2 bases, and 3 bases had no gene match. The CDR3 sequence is CASSLITGGTDTQYF. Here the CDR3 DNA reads TGTGCCAGCAGTTTAATTACAGGGGGCACAGATACGCAGTATTTT.

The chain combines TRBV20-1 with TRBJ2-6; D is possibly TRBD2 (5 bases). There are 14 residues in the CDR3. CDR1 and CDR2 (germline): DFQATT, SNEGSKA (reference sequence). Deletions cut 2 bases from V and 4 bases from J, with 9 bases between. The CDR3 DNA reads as TGCAGTGCTAGAAAGGGAGCCGGGGCCAACGTCCTGACTTTC. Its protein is CSARKGAGANVLTF.

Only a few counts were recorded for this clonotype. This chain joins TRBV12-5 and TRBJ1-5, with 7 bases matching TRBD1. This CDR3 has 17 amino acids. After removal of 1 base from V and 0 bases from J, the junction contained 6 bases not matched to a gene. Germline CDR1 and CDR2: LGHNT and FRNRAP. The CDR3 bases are TGTGCTAGTGGTTTGGGCAGGGGGACTTATAGCAATCAGCCCCAGCATTTT. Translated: CASGLGRGTYSNQPQHF. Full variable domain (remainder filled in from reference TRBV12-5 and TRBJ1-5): DARVTQTPRHKVTEMGQEVTMRCQPILGHNTVFWYRQTMMQGLELLAYFRNRAPLDDSGMPKDRFSAEMPDATLATLKIQPSEPRDSAVYFCASGLGRGTYSNQPQHFGDGTRLSIL.

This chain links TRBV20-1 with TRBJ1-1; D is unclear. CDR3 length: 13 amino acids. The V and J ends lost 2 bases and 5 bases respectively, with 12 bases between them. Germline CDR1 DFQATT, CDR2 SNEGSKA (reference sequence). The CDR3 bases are TGCAGTGCTAGATACTCCTCGGGGACTGAAGCTTTCTTT. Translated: CSARYSSGTEAFF.

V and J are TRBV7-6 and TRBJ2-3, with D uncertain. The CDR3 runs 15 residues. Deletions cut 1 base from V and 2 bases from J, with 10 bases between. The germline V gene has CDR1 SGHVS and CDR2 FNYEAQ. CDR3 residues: CASSLEGDATDTQYF. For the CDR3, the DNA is TGTGCCAGCAGCTTAGAGGGTGACGCCACAGATACGCAGTATTTT.

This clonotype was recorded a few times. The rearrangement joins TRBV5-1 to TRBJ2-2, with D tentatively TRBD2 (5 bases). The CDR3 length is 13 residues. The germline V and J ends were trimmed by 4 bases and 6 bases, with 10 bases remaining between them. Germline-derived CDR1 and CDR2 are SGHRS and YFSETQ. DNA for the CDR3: TGCGCCAGCAGCCCGAGGGCATCCGGGGAGCTGTTTTTT. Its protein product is CASSPRASGELFF.

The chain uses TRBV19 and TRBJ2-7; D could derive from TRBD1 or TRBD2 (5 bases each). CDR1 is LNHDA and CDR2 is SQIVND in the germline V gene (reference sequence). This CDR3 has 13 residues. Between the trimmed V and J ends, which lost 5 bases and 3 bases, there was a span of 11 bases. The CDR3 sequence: CASSPEGNYEQYF. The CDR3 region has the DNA TGTGCCAGTAGTCCAGAGGGGAACTACGAGCAGTACTTC. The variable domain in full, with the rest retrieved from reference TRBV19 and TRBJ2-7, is DGGITQSPKYLFRKEGQNVTLSCEQNLNHDAMYWYRQDPGQGLRLIYYSQIVNDFQKGDIAEGYSVSREKKESFPLTVTSAQKNPTAFYLCASSPEGNYEQYFGPGTRLTVT.

The CDR3 sequence is CASSQDRRREQYF. Written as DNA, the CDR3 is TGTGCCAGCAGCCAAGATCGAAGGCGCGAGCAGTACTTC. The chain recombines TRBV14 with TRBJ2-7, with D unclear. V was pared by 0 bases and J by 6 bases, with 9 bases between. CDR1 is SGHDN and CDR2 is FVKESK in the germline V gene. CDR3 length equals 13 residues.

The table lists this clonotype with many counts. Written as DNA, the CDR3 is TGTGCCAGCAGAGGGACAGGGGCCTACGAGCAGTACTTC. Its protein product is CASRGTGAYEQYF. The chain couples TRBV5-6 to TRBJ2-7, with 10 bases that match TRBD1. The germline CDR1 and CDR2 sequences are SGHDT and YYEEEE. The CDR3 is 13 residues long. V trimming: 5 bases; J trimming: 2 bases; junction bases outside the gene matches: 1.

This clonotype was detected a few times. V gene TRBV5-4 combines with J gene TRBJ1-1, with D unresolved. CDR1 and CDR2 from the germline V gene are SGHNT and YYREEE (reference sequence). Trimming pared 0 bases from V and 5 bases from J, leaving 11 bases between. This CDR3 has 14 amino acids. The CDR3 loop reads CASSLAGMRTEAFF. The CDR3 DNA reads TGTGCCAGCAGCTTGGCCGGGATGAGGACTGAAGCTTTCTTT.

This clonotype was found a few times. CDR3 loop: CASSVAGANTEAFF. DNA of the CDR3: TGTGCCAGCAGCGTAGCCGGGGCCAACACTGAAGCTTTCTTT. This sequence joins TRBV9 and TRBJ1-1; D may be TRBD1 (5 bases). The germline CDR1 and CDR2 sequences are SGDLS and YYNGEE. The CDR3 is 14 amino acids. V was pared by 0 bases and J by 2 bases, with 8 bases between.